These 14 T cell receptor beta chains share one sample of origin, sequenced in a study of CD8+ T cells in alopecia areata (dated by TCRdb to the late 2010s). Library preparation used the immunoSEQ multiplex PCR assay. RNA was extracted from all samples and reverse transcribed into cDNA, which served as template for TCR sequencing. Sourced from immuneACCESS, this table was stored by TCRdb with only in-frame sequences that have V and J called. A share of the clones is absent; for the studies checked, an unresolved V gene accounts for under half, and the remainder has no known explanation. This sample has some 96,000 clones in its table, and approximately 60% of those were observed once. The ten largest make up less than 20% of the sample. In the paper's terms, the time point label means: 4 weeks on oral tofacitinib. What the treatment or condition label conveys for this sample: oral pan-JAK inhibitor, 5-10 mg twice daily.

The source was CD8+ T cells sorted from blood, collected at week 4, from a patient treated with tofacitinib. The source is a human donor with alopecia areata.

The chain recombines TRBV4-1 with TRBJ1-5; D remains unclear. In germline, CDR1 is MGHRA, CDR2 YSYEKL. Trimming took 0 bases from V and 4 from J, leaving 13 bases between them. This CDR3 is 16 amino acids long. CDR3 sequence: CASSQEGAGTNQPQHF. CDR3 coding DNA: TGCGCCAGCAGCCAAGAGGGCGCAGGAACTAATCAGCCCCAGCATTTT.

The chain carries TRBV6-7 and TRBJ2-5, with 10 bases aligning to TRBD2. TRBV6-7 is recorded as an ORF, its role being uncertain. Trimming took 1 base from V and 0 from J; bases not matched to a gene: 8. The CDR3 loop spans 18 amino acids. DNA of the CDR3: TGTGCCAGCAGTTACTTTCTGGGACTAGCGACCTACCAAGAGACCCAGTACTTC. Translating it yields CASSYFLGLATYQETQYF.

The chain couples TRBV6-1 to TRBJ2-5, with 9 bases that match TRBD1. Germline CDR1 is MNHNS and CDR2 is SASEGT. V shed 0 bases, J shed 5 bases, and the junction held 7 bases outside the gene matches. CDR3 size: 16 residues. DNA of the CDR3: TGTGCCAGCAGTGAAGCGCCGGGACAGGGAAGGGAGACCCAGTACTTC. This codes for CASSEAPGQGRETQYF.

The CDR3 protein is CASSLGWTKQFF. The DNA for the CDR3 is TGTGCCAGCAGCTTGGGCTGGACTAAGCAGTTCTTC. This rearrangement joins TRBV13 to TRBJ2-1, with D possibly being TRBD2 (6 bases). Per the germline V gene, CDR1 is PRHDT and CDR2 is FYEKMQ (reference sequence). This CDR3 is 12 amino acids long. V was shortened by 3 bases and J by 11 bases, with 11 bases between the two germline ends.

The V gene is TRBV6-5, the J gene TRBJ2-1, with unresolved D. The germline V gene has CDR1 MNHEY and CDR2 SVGAGI. The CDR3 loop spans 13 amino acids. V lost 10 bases to trimming and J lost 4 bases, with 14 bases between them. Here the CDR3 DNA reads TGTGCCACCTCCTCCTCTTTTTACAATGAGCAGTTCTTC. It translates to CATSSSFYNEQFF.

The genes are TRBV27 and TRBJ2-5; the match to TRBD2 covers 7 bases. CDR3 length: 14 amino acids. The germline V gene has CDR1 MNHEY and CDR2 SMNVEV (reference sequence). J was trimmed by 4 bases and V by 5 bases; bases with no gene match: 7. DNA of the CDR3: TGTGCCAGCAGTCACGGACTAGTTGGAGAGACCCAGTACTTC. Protein: CASSHGLVGETQYF.

The chain carries TRBV7-6 and TRBJ2-2, with D hard to call. The CDR3 is 13 amino acids. The germline V gene has CDR1 SGHVS and CDR2 FNYEAQ. Trimming pared 0 bases from V and 4 bases from J, leaving 3 bases between. CDR3 in DNA: TGTGCCAGCAGCTTAGCGGTCACCGGGGAGCTGTTTTTT. As protein: CASSLAVTGELFF.

This clone occurred once. The V and J genes are TRBV27 and TRBJ2-6; D possibly corresponds to TRBD1 (5 bases). CDR1 is MNHEY, CDR2 SMNVEV, per germline (reference sequence). Trimming removed 3 bases from V and 4 bases from J, with 10 bases in between. The CDR3 is made up of 15 amino acids. The CDR3 here is CASSLVGAGANVLTF. CDR3 sequence (DNA): TGTGCCAGCAGTTTGGTAGGGGCCGGGGCCAACGTCCTGACTTTC.

The V and J genes are TRBV5-6 and TRBJ1-5, with no clear D. Germline loops: CDR1 SGHDT, CDR2 YYEEEE. V dropped 0 bases and J dropped 3 bases, with 4 bases sitting between them. CDR3 length: 13 residues. DNA of the CDR3: TGTGCCAGCAGCTTGGGAACCAATCAGCCCCAGCATTTT. It is translated as CASSLGTNQPQHF.

The V and J genes are TRBV5-1 and TRBJ2-1; D call uncertain. This CDR3 is 11 amino acids long. Looked up from germline, CDR1 is SGHRS and CDR2 is YFSETQ. V shed 6 bases and J shed 7 bases, with 8 bases lying between them. As DNA, the CDR3 is TGCGCCAGCAACCTTATGAATGAGCAGTTCTTC. Protein product: CASNLMNEQFF.

This chain uses TRBV11-2 with TRBJ2-7; unclear D gene. Germline CDR1 reads SGHAT; CDR2 reads FQNNGV. This CDR3 has 13 amino acids. The V and J ends lost 3 bases and 4 bases respectively, with 10 bases between them. This CDR3 reads CASSFFMDYEQYF. The CDR3 nucleotides are TGTGCCAGCAGCTTCTTTATGGATTACGAGCAGTACTTC.

The V call is TRBV5-1, the J call TRBJ1-6; 7 bases match TRBD1. This CDR3 contains 14 residues. Germline lookup yields CDR1 SGHRS and CDR2 YFSETQ. V trimming: 4 bases; J trimming: 11 bases; junction bases outside the gene matches: 9. The CDR3 protein is CASSLGQRKAPLHF. The CDR3 DNA is TGCGCCAGCAGCCTGGGACAGAGAAAGGCACCCCTCCACTTT.

This chain uses TRBV4-3 with TRBJ2-1; D is possibly TRBD2 (6 bases). The CDR3 totals 16 residues. The germline CDR1 and CDR2 sequences are LGHNA and YSLEER. With 2 bases removed from V and 7 bases from J, the gap between germline ends came to 18 bases. The CDR3: CASSQSTSSVGNEQFF. The CDR3 DNA sequence: TGCGCCAGCAGCCAAAGTACGTCTAGCGTGGGTAATGAGCAGTTCTTC.

This chain links TRBV13 with TRBJ2-5, with D uncertain. Germline V CDR1 and CDR2: PRHDT, FYEKMQ (reference sequence). Trimming pared 3 bases from V and 0 bases from J, leaving 14 bases between. The CDR3 covers 16 residues. DNA of the CDR3: TGTGCCAGCAGCTTGGGCTCCGGACGGAACCAAGAGACCCAGTACTTC. This gives the protein CASSLGSGRNQETQYF.